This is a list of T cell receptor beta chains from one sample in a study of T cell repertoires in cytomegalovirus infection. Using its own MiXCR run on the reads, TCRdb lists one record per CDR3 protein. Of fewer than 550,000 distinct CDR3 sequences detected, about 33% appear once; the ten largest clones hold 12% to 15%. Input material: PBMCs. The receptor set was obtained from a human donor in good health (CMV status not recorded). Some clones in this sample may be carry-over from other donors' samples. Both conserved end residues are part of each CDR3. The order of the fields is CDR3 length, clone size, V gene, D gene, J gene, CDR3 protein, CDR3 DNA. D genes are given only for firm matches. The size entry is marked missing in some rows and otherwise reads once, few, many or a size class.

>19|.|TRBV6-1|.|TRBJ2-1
CASSYEQDRFAWSYNEQFF
TGTGCCAGCAGTTACGAGCAGGATCGTTTCGCTTGGTCCTACAATGAGCAGTTCTTC
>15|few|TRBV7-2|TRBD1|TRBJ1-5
CASRGGTGVDQPQHF
TGTGCCAGCAGGGGGGGGACAGGGGTAGATCAGCCCCAGCATTTT
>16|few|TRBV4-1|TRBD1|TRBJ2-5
CASSQGPRQGRETQYF
TGCGCCAGCAGCCAAGGGCCCCGACAGGGCCGGGAGACCCAGTACTTC
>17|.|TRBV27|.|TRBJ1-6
CASSLVGVGSYNSPLHF
TGTGCCAGCAGTTTGGTCGGCGTAGGGTCCTATAATTCACCCCTCCACTTT
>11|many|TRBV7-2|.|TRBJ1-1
CAVQLNTEAFF
TGTGCCGTACAGCTAAACACTGAAGCTTTCTTT
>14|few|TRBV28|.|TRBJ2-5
CASSSGTPQETQYF
TGTGCCAGCAGTTCCGGGACACCACAAGAGACCCAGTACTTC
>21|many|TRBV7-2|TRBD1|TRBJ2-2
CASSSQHSGTGTGVATGELFF
TGTGCCAGCAGCTCACAACACTCCGGGACAGGGACTGGGGTTGCCACCGGGGAGCTGTTTTTT
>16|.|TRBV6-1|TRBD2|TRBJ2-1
CASSDQAGGAYNEQFF
TGTGCCAGCAGTGATCAGGCTGGGGGGGCCTACAATGAGCAGTTCTTC
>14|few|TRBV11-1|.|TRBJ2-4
CASSPAGPLNIQYF
TGTGCCAGCTCCCCGGCGGGGCCCTTGAACATTCAGTACTTC
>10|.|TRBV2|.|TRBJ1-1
CASRGATAFF
TGTGCCAGCAGGGGGGCTACGGCTTTCTTT
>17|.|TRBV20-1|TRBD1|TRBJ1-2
CSASHFPRRQGDYGYTF
TGCAGTGCTAGTCACTTCCCCCGCCGACAGGGCGACTATGGCTACACCTTC
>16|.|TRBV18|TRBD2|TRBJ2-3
CASAEGTSPSTDTQYF
TGTGCCAGCGCCGAAGGGACTAGCCCCTCAACAGATACGCAGTATTTT
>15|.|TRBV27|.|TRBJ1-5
CASKPSGFSNQPQHF
TGTGCCAGCAAGCCTTCGGGGTTTAGCAATCAGCCCCAGCATTTT
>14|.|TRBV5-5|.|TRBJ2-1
CASSEGQLADEQFF
TGTGCCAGCAGCGAGGGACAACTAGCCGATGAGCAGTTCTTC
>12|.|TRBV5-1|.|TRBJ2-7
CASSAQSYEQYF
TGCGCCAGCAGCGCACAATCCTACGAGCAGTACTTC
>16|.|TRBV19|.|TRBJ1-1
CASRPSGGNSNTEAFF
TGTGCCAGTAGACCATCGGGGGGGAACTCAAACACTGAAGCTTTCTTT
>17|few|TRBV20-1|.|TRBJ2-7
CSARVRDPTFFSYEQYF
TGCAGTGCTAGGGTCCGGGACCCGACGTTCTTCTCCTACGAGCAGTACTTC
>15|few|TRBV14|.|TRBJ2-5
CASSQGRLVWETQYF
TGTGCCAGCAGCCAGGGCCGGTTGGTTTGGGAGACCCAGTACTTC
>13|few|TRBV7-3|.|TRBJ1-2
CASSPGHGYGYTF
TGTGCCAGCAGCCCCGGACACGGCTATGGCTACACCTTC
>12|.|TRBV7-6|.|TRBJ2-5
CASSLRRETQYF
TGTGCCAGCAGCTTAAGGCGAGAGACCCAGTACTTC
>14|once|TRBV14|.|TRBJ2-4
CASSQEAIRNIQYF
TGTGCCAGCAGCCAAGAGGCAATAAGAAACATTCAGTACTTC
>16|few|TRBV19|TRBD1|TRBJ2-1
CASSARQGSSYNEQFF
TGTGCCAGTAGTGCCCGACAGGGGAGCTCCTACAATGAGCAGTTCTTC
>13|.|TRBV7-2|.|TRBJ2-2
CASSARFTGELFF
TGTGCCAGCAGCGCCCGCTTCACCGGGGAGCTGTTTTTT
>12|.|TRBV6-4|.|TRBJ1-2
CASSEGGYGYTF
TGTGCCAGCAGTGAAGGAGGTTATGGCTACACCTTC
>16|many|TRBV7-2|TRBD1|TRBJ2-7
CASSLAQTGGVYEQYF
TGTGCCAGCAGCTTGGCCCAGACAGGGGGCGTCTACGAGCAGTACTTC
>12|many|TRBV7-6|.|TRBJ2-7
CASSLRVNEQYF
TGTGCCAGCAGCCTACGGGTGAACGAGCAGTACTTC
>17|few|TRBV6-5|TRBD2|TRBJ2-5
CASSYSGGGPLRETQYF
TGTGCCAGCAGTTACTCGGGCGGGGGGCCCCTACGGGAGACCCAGTACTTC
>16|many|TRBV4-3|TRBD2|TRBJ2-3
CASSQTSGGATDTQYF
TGCGCCAGCAGCCAGACTAGCGGGGGGGCCACAGATACGCAGTATTTT
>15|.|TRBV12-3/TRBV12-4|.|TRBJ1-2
CASSFGSGINYGYTF
TGTGCCAGCAGTTTCGGGTCGGGGATTAACTATGGCTACACCTTC
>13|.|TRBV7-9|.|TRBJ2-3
CASSQEREDTQYF
TGTGCCAGCAGCCAGGAGAGGGAAGATACGCAGTATTTT
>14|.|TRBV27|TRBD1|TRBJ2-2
CASSLDRHTGELFF
TGTGCCAGCAGTTTGGACAGGCACACCGGGGAGCTGTTTTTT
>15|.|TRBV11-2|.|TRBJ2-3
CASSFVRTSTDTQYF
TGTGCCAGCAGCTTCGTCCGAACTAGCACAGATACGCAGTATTTT
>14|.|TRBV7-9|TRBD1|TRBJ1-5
CASSGRDSQQPQHF
TGTGCCAGCAGCGGCCGGGACAGTCAACAGCCCCAGCATTTT
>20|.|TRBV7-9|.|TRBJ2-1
CASSNLPGIADRPWYNEQFF
TGTGCCAGCAGCAACCTCCCGGGAATAGCGGACCGGCCGTGGTACAATGAGCAGTTCTTC
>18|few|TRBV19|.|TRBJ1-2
CASSIDSRDLAGNYGYTF
TGTGCCAGTAGTATAGATTCCAGGGACCTCGCAGGGAACTATGGCTACACCTTC
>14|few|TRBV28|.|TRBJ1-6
CASSGTADYSPLHF
TGTGCCAGCAGTGGGACTGCCGACTATTCACCCCTCCACTTT
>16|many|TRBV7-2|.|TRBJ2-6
CASSRTGSSGANVLTF
TGTGCCAGCAGCCGAACCGGGAGCTCTGGGGCCAACGTCCTGACTTTC
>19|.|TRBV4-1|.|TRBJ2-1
CASSQEGGLDARLYNEQFF
TGCGCCAGCAGCCAAGAGGGGGGCTTGGACGCAAGACTCTACAATGAGCAGTTCTTC
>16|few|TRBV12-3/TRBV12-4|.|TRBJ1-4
CASSFGGEFPQGKLFF
TGTGCCAGCAGTTTTGGAGGGGAGTTTCCACAGGGAAAACTGTTTTTT